This T cell receptor (beta chain) was sequenced for a study of T cell responses to AZD1222 COVID-19 vaccine. Assay: immunoSEQ multiplex PCR; the TCRdb copy retains only in-frame clones and omits some. The profile covers 53,000 or so clones, with approximately 84% appearing a single time and roughly 30% taken by the ten largest. Germline lookup yields CDR1 SNHLY and CDR2 FYNNEI. The V end lost 5 bases, the J end lost 5 bases, and 17 bases lay between the germline ends. This CDR3 spans 15 amino acids. The chain combines TRBV2 with TRBJ2-3; D gene ambiguous. The sequence derives from an adult in good health. The sample was peripheral blood, taken on day 0 of AZD1222 vaccination. The CDR3 DNA follows: TGTGCCAGCAGTCCAGATCCAGTTAAAGTAGATACGCAGTATTTT. Translating gives CASSPDPVKVDTQYF.